This T cell receptor (beta chain) was recovered during a study of PD-1 blockade in classical Hodgkin lymphoma. Clones were read by immunoSEQ multiplex PCR, and TCRdb kept only the in-frame ones, dropping some. Among fewer than 40,000 clones listed, under 95% were seen once. A few counts support this clone. Its matching antigen is unknown. Germline V gene lookup returns CDR1 SNHLY and CDR2 FYNNEI. This CDR3 contains 15 residues. Trimming removed 3 bases at V and 1 base at J, with 12 bases between. Study-level findings and limits: Reports indicated that newly diagnosed patients had lower baseline TCR diversity than healthy donors did.

Documented time point: newly diagnosed, previously untreated cHL patient sample. Peripheral samples used as comparators were newly diagnosed, untreated classical Hodgkin lymphoma PBMCs. The chain is built from TRBV2 and TRBJ1-1, with a tentative D call TRBD1 (6 bases). The sample consisted of peripheral blood mononuclear cells (PBMCs). This sequence was found in a human donor with classical Hodgkin lymphoma. The CDR3 DNA is TGTGCCAGCAGTGAGTACAGGGTGGGGAACACTGAAGCTTTCTTT. Its protein product is CASSEYRVGNTEAFF.